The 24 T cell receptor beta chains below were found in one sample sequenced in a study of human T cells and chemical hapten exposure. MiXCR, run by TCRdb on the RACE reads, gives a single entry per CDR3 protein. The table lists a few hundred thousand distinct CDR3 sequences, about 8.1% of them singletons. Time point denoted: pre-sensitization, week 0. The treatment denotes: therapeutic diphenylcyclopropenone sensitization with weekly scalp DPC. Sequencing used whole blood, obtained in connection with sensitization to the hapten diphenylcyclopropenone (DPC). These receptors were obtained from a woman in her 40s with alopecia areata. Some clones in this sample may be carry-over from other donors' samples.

The CDR3 here is CASTPIMVLHEQFF. The CDR3 DNA reads TGTGCCAGCACCCCTATAATGGTACTACATGAGCAGTTCTTC. The J gene is TRBJ2-1, the V gene TRBV7-9; D is ambiguous. The CDR3 contains 14 residues. Looked up from germline, CDR1 is SEHNR and CDR2 is FQNEAQ (reference sequence). V dropped 7 bases and J dropped 8 bases, with 18 bases sitting between them.

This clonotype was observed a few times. CDR3 loop: CSGKQVNTEAFF. For the CDR3, the DNA is TGCAGCGGCAAACAGGTGAACACTGAAGCTTTCTTT. The chain combines TRBV29-1 with TRBJ1-1, with D tentatively TRBD1 (5 bases). V lost 7 bases to trimming and J lost 0 bases, with 9 bases between them. The CDR3 length is 12 residues. Germline CDR1 is SQVTM and CDR2 is ANQGSEA.

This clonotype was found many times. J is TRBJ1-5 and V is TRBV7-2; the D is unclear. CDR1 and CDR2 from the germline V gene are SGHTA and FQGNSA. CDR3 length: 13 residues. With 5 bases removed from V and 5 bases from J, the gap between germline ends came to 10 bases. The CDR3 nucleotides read TGTGCCAGCAGCGAGGGAAATGATCAGCCCCAGCATTTT. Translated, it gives CASSEGNDQPQHF.

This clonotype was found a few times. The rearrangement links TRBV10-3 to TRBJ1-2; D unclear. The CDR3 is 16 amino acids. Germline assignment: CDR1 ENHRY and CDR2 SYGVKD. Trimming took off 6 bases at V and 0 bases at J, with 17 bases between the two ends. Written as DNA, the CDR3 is TGTGCCATCAGCCCCGGACCGCCACAATCTAACTATGGCTACACCTTC. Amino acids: CAISPGPPQSNYGYTF.

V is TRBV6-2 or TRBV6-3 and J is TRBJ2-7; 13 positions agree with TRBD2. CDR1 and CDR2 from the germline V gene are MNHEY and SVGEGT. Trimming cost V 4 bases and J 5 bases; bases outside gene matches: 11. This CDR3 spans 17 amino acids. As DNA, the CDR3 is TGTGCCAGCAGTTCCAACAGGGGACTAGCGGGACGGAACGAGCAGTACTTC. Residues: CASSSNRGLAGRNEQYF.

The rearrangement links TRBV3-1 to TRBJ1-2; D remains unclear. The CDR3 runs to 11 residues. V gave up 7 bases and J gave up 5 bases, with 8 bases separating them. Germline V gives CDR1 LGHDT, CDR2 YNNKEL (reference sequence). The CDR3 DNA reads TGTGCCAGCACTGCCGGGTATGGCTACACCTTC. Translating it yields CASTAGYGYTF.

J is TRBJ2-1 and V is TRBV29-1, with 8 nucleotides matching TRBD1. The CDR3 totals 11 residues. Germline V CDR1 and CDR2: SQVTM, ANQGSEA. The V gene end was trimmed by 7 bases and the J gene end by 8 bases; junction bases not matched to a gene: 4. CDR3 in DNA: TGCAGCGGGCAGGGGGCCGATGAGCAGTTCTTC. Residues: CSGQGADEQFF.

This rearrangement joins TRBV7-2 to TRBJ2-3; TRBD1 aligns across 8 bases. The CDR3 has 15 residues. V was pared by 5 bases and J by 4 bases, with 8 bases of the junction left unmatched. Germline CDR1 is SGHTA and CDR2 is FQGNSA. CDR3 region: CASSGQGARADTQYF. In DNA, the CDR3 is TGTGCCAGCAGCGGTCAGGGGGCGCGCGCAGATACGCAGTATTTT.

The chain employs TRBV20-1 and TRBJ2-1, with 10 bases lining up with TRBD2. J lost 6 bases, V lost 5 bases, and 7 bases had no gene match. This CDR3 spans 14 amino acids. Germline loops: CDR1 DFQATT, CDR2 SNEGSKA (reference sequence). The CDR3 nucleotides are TGCAGTGCTCCTTCTAGCGGGAGACCCAATGAGCAGTTCTTC. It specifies CSAPSSGRPNEQFF.

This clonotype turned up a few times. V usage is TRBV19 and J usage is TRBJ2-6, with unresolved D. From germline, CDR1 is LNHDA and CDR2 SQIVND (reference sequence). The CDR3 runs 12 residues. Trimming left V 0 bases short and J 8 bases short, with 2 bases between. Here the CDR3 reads CASSIEPNVLTF. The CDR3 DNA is TGTGCCAGTAGTATAGAACCCAACGTCCTGACTTTC.

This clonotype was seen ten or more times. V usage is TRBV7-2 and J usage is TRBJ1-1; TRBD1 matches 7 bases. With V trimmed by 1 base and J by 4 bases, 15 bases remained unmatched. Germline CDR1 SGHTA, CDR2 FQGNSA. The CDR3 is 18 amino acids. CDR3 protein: CASSLVKPGGKVATEAFF. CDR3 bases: TGTGCCAGCAGCTTAGTAAAGCCAGGGGGTAAAGTAGCCACTGAAGCTTTCTTT.

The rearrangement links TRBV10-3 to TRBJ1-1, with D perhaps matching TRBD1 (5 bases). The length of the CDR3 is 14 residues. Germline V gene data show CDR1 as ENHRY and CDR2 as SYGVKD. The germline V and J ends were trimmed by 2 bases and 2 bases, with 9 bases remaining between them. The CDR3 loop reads CAISEDSSNTEAFF. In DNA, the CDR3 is TGTGCCATCAGTGAGGACAGCTCAAACACTGAAGCTTTCTTT.

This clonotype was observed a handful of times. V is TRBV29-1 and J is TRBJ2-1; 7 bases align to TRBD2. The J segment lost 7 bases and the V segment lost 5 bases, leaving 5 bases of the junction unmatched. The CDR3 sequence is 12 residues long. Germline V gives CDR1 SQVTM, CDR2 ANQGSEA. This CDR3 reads CSVYPGGNEQFF. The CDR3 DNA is TGCAGCGTTTATCCCGGGGGGAATGAGCAGTTCTTC.

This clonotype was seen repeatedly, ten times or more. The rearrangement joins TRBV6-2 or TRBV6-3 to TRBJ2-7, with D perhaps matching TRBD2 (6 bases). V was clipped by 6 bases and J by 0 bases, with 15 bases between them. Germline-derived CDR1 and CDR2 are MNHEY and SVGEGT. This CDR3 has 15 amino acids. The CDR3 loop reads CASSNAPGSSYEQYF. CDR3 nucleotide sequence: TGTGCCAGCAGCAACGCTCCCGGGAGCTCCTACGAGCAGTACTTC.

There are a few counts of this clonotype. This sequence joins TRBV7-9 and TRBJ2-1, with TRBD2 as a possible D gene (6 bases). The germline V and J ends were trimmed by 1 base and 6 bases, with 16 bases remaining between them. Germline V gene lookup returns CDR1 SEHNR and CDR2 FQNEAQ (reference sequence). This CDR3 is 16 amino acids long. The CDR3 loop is CASSLGPGTGSNEQFF. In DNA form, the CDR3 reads TGTGCCAGCAGCTTAGGCCCCGGGACTGGGTCCAATGAGCAGTTCTTC. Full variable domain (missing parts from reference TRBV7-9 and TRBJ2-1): DTGVSQNPRHKITKRGQNVTFRCDPISEHNRLYWYRQTLGQGPEFLTYFQNEAQLEKSRLLSDRFSAERPKGSFSTLEIQRTEQGDSAMYLCASSLGPGTGSNEQFFGPGTRLTVL.

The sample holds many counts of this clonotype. CDR3 sequence reads: CASSAQGRRTEAFF. In nucleotides, the CDR3 is TGTGCCAGCAGCGCACAGGGTCGGCGCACTGAAGCTTTCTTT. V usage is TRBV7-8 and J usage is TRBJ1-1, with D maybe TRBD1 (6 bases). The V end was cut by 5 bases, the J end by 4 bases, with 14 bases between. Germline values: CDR1 SGHVS, CDR2 FQNEAQ. CDR3 length equals 14 residues.

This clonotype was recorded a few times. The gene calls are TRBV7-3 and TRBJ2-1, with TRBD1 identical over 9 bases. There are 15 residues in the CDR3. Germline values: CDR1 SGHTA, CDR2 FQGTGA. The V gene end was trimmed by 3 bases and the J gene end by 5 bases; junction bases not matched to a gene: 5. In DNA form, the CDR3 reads TGTGCCAGCAGCTTTGGGGACAGGGATCACAATGAGCAGTTCTTC. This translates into CASSFGDRDHNEQFF.

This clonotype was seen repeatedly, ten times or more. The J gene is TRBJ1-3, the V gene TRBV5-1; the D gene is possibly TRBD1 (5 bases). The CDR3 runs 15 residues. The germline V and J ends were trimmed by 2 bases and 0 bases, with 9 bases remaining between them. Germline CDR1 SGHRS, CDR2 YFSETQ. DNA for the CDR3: TGCGCCAGCAGCTTCGACAGATACTCTGGAAACACCATATATTTT. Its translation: CASSFDRYSGNTIYF.

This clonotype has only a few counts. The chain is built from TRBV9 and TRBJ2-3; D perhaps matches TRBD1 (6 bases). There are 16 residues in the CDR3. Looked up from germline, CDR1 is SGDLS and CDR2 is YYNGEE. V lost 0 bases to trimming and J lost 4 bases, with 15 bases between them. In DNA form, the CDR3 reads TGTGCCAGCAGCGTAGGAGGACAGTCCGTGTCAGATACGCAGTATTTT. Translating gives CASSVGGQSVSDTQYF.

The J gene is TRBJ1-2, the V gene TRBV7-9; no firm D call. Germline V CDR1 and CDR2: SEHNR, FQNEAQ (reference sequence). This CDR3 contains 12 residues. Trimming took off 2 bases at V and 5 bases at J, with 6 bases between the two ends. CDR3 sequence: CASSLNFYGYTF. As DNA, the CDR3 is TGTGCCAGCAGCTTAAATTTTTATGGCTACACCTTC. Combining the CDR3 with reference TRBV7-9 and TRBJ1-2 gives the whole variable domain DTGVSQNPRHKITKRGQNVTFRCDPISEHNRLYWYRQTLGQGPEFLTYFQNEAQLEKSRLLSDRFSAERPKGSFSTLEIQRTEQGDSAMYLCASSLNFYGYTFGSGTRLTVV.

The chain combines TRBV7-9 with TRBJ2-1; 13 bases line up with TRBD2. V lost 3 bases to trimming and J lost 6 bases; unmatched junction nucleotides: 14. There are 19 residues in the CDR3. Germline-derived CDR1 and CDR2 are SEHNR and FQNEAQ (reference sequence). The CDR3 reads CASSFTGTSGTFRRNEQFF. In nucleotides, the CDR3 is TGTGCCAGCAGCTTTACCGGGACTAGCGGGACCTTCCGACGCAATGAGCAGTTCTTC.

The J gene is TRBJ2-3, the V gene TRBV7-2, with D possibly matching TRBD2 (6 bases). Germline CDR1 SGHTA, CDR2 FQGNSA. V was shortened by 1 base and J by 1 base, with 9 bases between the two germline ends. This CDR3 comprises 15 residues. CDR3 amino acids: CASSLGGTGTDTQYF. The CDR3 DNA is TGTGCCAGCAGCTTAGGCGGGACTGGCACAGATACGCAGTATTTT.

Here the CDR3 reads CSAATGGGYEQYF. For the CDR3, the DNA is TGCAGTGCCGCGACAGGGGGCGGATACGAGCAGTACTTC. This chain uses TRBV20-1 with TRBJ2-7, with 10 bases matching TRBD1. Unmatched junction bases numbered 6, after V lost 6 bases and J lost 4 bases. CDR1 is DFQATT and CDR2 is SNEGSKA in the germline V gene (reference sequence). The CDR3 runs 13 residues.

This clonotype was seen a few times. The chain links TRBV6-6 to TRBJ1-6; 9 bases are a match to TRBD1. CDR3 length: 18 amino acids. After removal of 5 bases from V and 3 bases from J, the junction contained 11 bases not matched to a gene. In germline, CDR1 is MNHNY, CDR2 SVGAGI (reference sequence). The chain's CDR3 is CASSPPRTGASYNSPLHF. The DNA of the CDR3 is TGTGCCAGCAGTCCCCCGAGGACAGGGGCGAGCTATAATTCACCCCTCCACTTT.